These 29 T cell receptor beta chains were sequenced from one sample in a study of blood T cell repertoires in COVID-19. Libraries were prepared by immunoSEQ multiplex PCR; TCRdb keeps only in-frame clonotypes and omits some of them. The table records more than 100,000 clones, roughly 80% of them present only once. Source material: peripheral blood. The source of these receptors is a man aged 55 to 70 with acute or convalescent COVID-19.

The V gene is TRBV5-4, the J gene TRBJ1-1, with 8 bases aligning to TRBD1. The CDR3 runs 16 residues. Trimming at V came to 4 bases and at J to 1 base, leaving 9 bases not matched to a gene. Germline CDR1 and CDR2: SGHNT and YYREEE (reference sequence). The CDR3: CASSKPGQGKNTEAFF. Written as DNA, the CDR3 is TGTGCCAGCAGCAAACCAGGACAGGGCAAGAACACTGAAGCTTTCTTT.

This chain connects TRBV12-5 to TRBJ1-5; 7 bases agree with TRBD1. CDR1 is LGHNT, CDR2 FRNRAP, per germline. The CDR3 is 13 amino acids. J lost 2 bases, V lost 5 bases, and 0 bases had no gene match. DNA of the CDR3: TGTGCTAGTGGTGGACAGGGCAATCAGCCCCAGCATTTT. Its translation is CASGGQGNQPQHF. Based on the CDR3 plus reference TRBV12-5 and TRBJ1-5, the full variable domain is DARVTQTPRHKVTEMGQEVTMRCQPILGHNTVFWYRQTMMQGLELLAYFRNRAPLDDSGMPKDRFSAEMPDATLATLKIQPSEPRDSAVYFCASGGQGNQPQHFGDGTRLSIL.

V is TRBV5-1 and J is TRBJ1-2; 9 bases are a match to TRBD1. The CDR3 spans 14 residues. Germline loops: CDR1 SGHRS, CDR2 YFSETQ. Germline trimming cut 3 bases from V and 5 bases from J; bases unmatched to any gene: 5. The CDR3 is CASSSGQGKYGYTF. The CDR3 nucleotides are TGCGCCAGCAGCTCGGGACAGGGTAAATATGGCTACACCTTC. The full variable domain, with the rest looked up from reference TRBV5-1 and TRBJ1-2, is KAGVTQTPRYLIKTRGQQVTLSCSPISGHRSVSWYQQTPGQGLQFLFEYFSETQRNKGNFPGRFSGRQFSNSRSEMNVSTLELGDSALYLCASSSGQGKYGYTFGSGTRLTVV.

This clone was seen a handful of times. The chain employs TRBV4-2 and TRBJ1-1, with a possible D match to TRBD1 (6 bases). Trimming removed 1 base from V and 7 bases from J, with 10 bases in between. The CDR3 totals 13 residues. CDR1 LGHNA and CDR2 YNFKEQ come from the germline V gene. CDR3 amino acids: CASSQVGQLEAFF. CDR3 in DNA: TGTGCCAGCAGCCAAGTTGGACAGCTTGAAGCTTTCTTT.

J is TRBJ2-2 and V is TRBV29-1; TRBD2 aligns across 10 bases. Germline loops: CDR1 SQVTM, CDR2 ANQGSEA. This CDR3 is 12 amino acids long. Losses at the gene ends were 7 bases for V and 7 bases for J; bases not matched to a gene: 3. The CDR3 DNA sequence: TGCAGCGCGGGACTAGCGAACGGGGAGCTGTTTTTT. Translating it yields CSAGLANGELFF.

The chain has TRBV3-1 (or the pseudogene TRBV3-2) and TRBJ1-1; 8 bases map to TRBD1. There are 14 residues in the CDR3. Germline V gene sequence: CDR1 LGHDT, CDR2 YNNKEL (reference sequence). Trimming removed 1 base from V and 11 bases from J; junction bases left unmatched: 9. The CDR3 loop reads CASSQARDRSLAFF. As DNA, the CDR3 is TGTGCCAGCAGCCAAGCGAGGGACAGGAGTTTGGCTTTCTTT.

The chain links TRBV24-1 to TRBJ2-2; 10 bases align to TRBD2. The CDR3 has 16 residues. Germline values: CDR1 KGHDR, CDR2 SFDVKD. The junction had 6 bases not matched to a gene; V was cut back by 2 bases and J by 7 bases. CDR3 bases: TGTGCCACCAGTGATTGGAGCGGGAGGGGTCACGGGGAGCTGTTTTTT. It yields the protein CATSDWSGRGHGELFF.

The rearrangement uses TRBV5-6 and TRBJ2-3; possible D gene TRBD2, 6 bases. This CDR3 region has 16 residues. Germline lookup yields CDR1 SGHDT and CDR2 YYEEEE. Trimming took 6 bases from V and 0 from J, leaving 17 bases between them. The CDR3 protein is CASIPGTYTSTDTQYF. Here the CDR3 DNA reads TGTGCCAGCATCCCTGGGACTTATACTAGCACAGATACGCAGTATTTT.

The chain's CDR3 is CATSVVSGSSYNEQFF. CDR3 nucleotides: TGTGCCACCAGTGTGGTATCCGGTAGCTCCTACAATGAGCAGTTCTTC. The chain uses TRBV24-1 and TRBJ2-1, with D hard to call. V was cut by 5 bases and J by 0 bases, with 13 bases left in between. Germline loops: CDR1 KGHDR, CDR2 SFDVKD. The CDR3 loop spans 16 amino acids.

The rearrangement links TRBV18 to TRBJ2-2; 7 bases are shared with TRBD2. V lost 2 bases to trimming and J lost 6 bases; unmatched junction nucleotides: 9. Germline V gene lookup returns CDR1 KGHSH and CDR2 LQKENI. The CDR3 length is 16 residues. The CDR3 here is CASSPLGGRSSGELFF. The CDR3, as DNA: TGTGCCAGCTCACCATTGGGAGGGCGTTCCTCCGGGGAGCTGTTTTTT.

This chain connects TRBV12-3 or TRBV12-4 to TRBJ2-3; the D gene is possibly TRBD2 (6 bases). Trimming left V 6 bases short and J 0 bases short, with 7 bases between. The CDR3 covers 13 residues. The CDR3 loop is CASRGGSTDTQYF. Written as DNA, the CDR3 is TGTGCCAGCAGGGGAGGAAGCACAGATACGCAGTATTTT.

The chain links TRBV24-1 to TRBJ2-7, with 9 bases aligning to TRBD2. Germline V lookup: CDR1 KGHDR, CDR2 SFDVKD. The CDR3 is 11 residues long. V lost 9 bases and J lost 7; bases outside the gene matches: 3. The chain's CDR3 is CATSRGGEQYF. CDR3 sequence (DNA): TGTGCCACCTCGCGGGGGGGGGAGCAGTACTTC.

The chain employs TRBV28 and TRBJ1-4; D is uncertain. V dropped 3 bases and J dropped 3 bases, with 8 bases sitting between them. This CDR3 has 14 residues. The germline V gene has CDR1 MDHEN and CDR2 SYDVKM. This CDR3 reads CASSFGGSNEKLFF. The CDR3 DNA reads TGTGCCAGCAGTTTTGGAGGGTCTAATGAAAAACTGTTTTTT.

The chain employs TRBV2 and TRBJ1-5, with 9 nucleotides matching TRBD1. This CDR3 has 15 residues. The V gene's germline CDR1 is SNHLY and CDR2 FYNNEI. The ends lost 6 bases at V and 4 bases at J; junction bases unmatched: 7. The CDR3 bases are TGTGCCAGCAGGGCTGCGGACAGGGGAAATCAGCCCCAGCATTTT. Protein: CASRAADRGNQPQHF.

The V gene is TRBV27, the J gene TRBJ1-5; D possibly corresponds to TRBD1 (5 bases). The CDR3 consists of 17 residues. CDR1 MNHEY and CDR2 SMNVEV come from the germline V gene (reference sequence). The germline V and J ends were trimmed by 5 bases and 5 bases, with 22 bases remaining between them. The CDR3 loop reads CASSSTFRTILYQPQHF. The CDR3 DNA is TGTGCCAGCAGTAGTACCTTCAGGACAATATTATATCAGCCCCAGCATTTT.

V gene TRBV5-1 combines with J gene TRBJ2-1; TRBD2 agrees at 10 bases. The V gene end was trimmed by 2 bases and the J gene end by 0 bases; junction bases not matched to a gene: 2. Germline-derived CDR1 and CDR2 are SGHRS and YFSETQ. This CDR3 has 16 residues. This CDR3 reads CASSLSSGSSYNEQFF. DNA of the CDR3: TGCGCCAGCAGCTTATCTAGCGGGAGCTCCTACAATGAGCAGTTCTTC. Full variable domain (missing parts from reference TRBV5-1 and TRBJ2-1): KAGVTQTPRYLIKTRGQQVTLSCSPISGHRSVSWYQQTPGQGLQFLFEYFSETQRNKGNFPGRFSGRQFSNSRSEMNVSTLELGDSALYLCASSLSSGSSYNEQFFGPGTRLTVL.

The V and J genes are TRBV27 and TRBJ1-1, with unresolved D. This CDR3 spans 14 amino acids. Germline V gene lookup returns CDR1 MNHEY and CDR2 SMNVEV (reference sequence). Trimming took off 2 bases at V and 1 base at J, with 8 bases between the two ends. CDR3 sequence: CASSLGRQNTEAFF. The CDR3 region has the DNA TGTGCCAGCAGTTTAGGAAGACAGAACACTGAAGCTTTCTTT.

This chain's CDR3 is CAWTRGRSNTEAFF. Here the CDR3 DNA reads TGTGCCTGGACCAGGGGGCGTTCCAACACTGAAGCTTTCTTT. The chain joins TRBV30 to TRBJ1-1, with 8 bases matching TRBD1. Per germline, CDR1 GTSNPN and CDR2 SVGIG (reference sequence). The CDR3 consists of 14 residues. With V trimmed by 4 bases and J by 2 bases, 6 bases remained unmatched. Looking up the rest from reference TRBV30 and TRBJ1-1 gives the full variable domain: SQTIHQWPATLVQPVGSPLSLECTVEGTSNPNLYWYRQAAGRGLQLLFYSVGIGQISSEVPQNLSASRPQDRQFILSSKKLLLSDSGFYLCAWTRGRSNTEAFFGQGTRLTVV.

This clone has a count of ten or more. The rearrangement joins TRBV7-8 to TRBJ2-1; 11 positions match TRBD2. Germline CDR1 is SGHVS and CDR2 is FQNEAQ. The CDR3 has 17 residues. V gave up 1 base and J gave up 9 bases; unmatched junction bases: 11. CDR3 DNA sequence: TGTGCCAGCAGCTTAGTTGGACTAGCGGGCTCAGACGGTGAGCAGTTCTTC. Protein: CASSLVGLAGSDGEQFF.

This clone came up once. The chain links TRBV6-1 to TRBJ2-1; TRBD2 matches at 8 bases. The germline V gene encodes CDR1 MNHNS and CDR2 SASEGT. J gave up 5 bases and V 2 bases, and 5 bases lay outside the gene matches. The CDR3 extends over 15 amino acids. CDR3 sequence reads: CASSENSGINNEQFF. CDR3 sequence (DNA): TGTGCCAGCAGTGAAAATAGCGGGATAAACAATGAGCAGTTCTTC.

The chain links TRBV19 to TRBJ1-5; unclear D gene. This CDR3 has 12 residues. Deletions cut 2 bases from V and 10 bases from J, with 9 bases between. Germline V gene data show CDR1 as LNHDA and CDR2 as SQIVND (reference sequence). DNA of the CDR3: TGTGCCAGTAGTATACTTGCGGGTCCCCAGCATTTT. Translating it yields CASSILAGPQHF.

The gene calls are TRBV20-1 and TRBJ2-5; 9 positions agree with TRBD1. There are 15 residues in the CDR3. V gave up 3 bases and J gave up 5 bases; unmatched junction bases: 10. The germline V gene encodes CDR1 DFQATT and CDR2 SNEGSKA (reference sequence). CDR3 sequence (DNA): TGCAGTGCTAGTCCCGGGACAGGGTTGTCGGAGACCCAGTACTTC. Its protein is CSASPGTGLSETQYF.

The chain couples TRBV9 to TRBJ2-1; D not certain. Germline V gives CDR1 SGDLS, CDR2 YYNGEE. The CDR3 consists of 14 residues. The germline V and J ends were trimmed by 4 bases and 5 bases, with 13 bases remaining between them. The CDR3 here is CASSLAELNNEQFF. The CDR3 DNA reads TGTGCCAGCAGCCTTGCTGAGTTGAACAATGAGCAGTTCTTC.

The genes are TRBV29-1 and TRBJ2-5; no clear D gene. Trimming cost V 6 bases and J 2 bases, with 10 bases left between them. This CDR3 spans 12 amino acids. CDR1 SQVTM and CDR2 ANQGSEA come from the germline V gene. In DNA, the CDR3 is TGCAGCGTAATCCCCAGACAAGAGACCCAGTACTTC. Its translation is CSVIPRQETQYF.

The chain carries TRBV19 and TRBJ1-2, with 8 bases aligning to TRBD1. CDR1 LNHDA and CDR2 SQIVND come from the germline V gene (reference sequence). CDR3 length equals 14 residues. J lost 7 bases, V lost 6 bases, and 10 bases had no gene match. CDR3 sequence reads: CASSEGQGIGGYTF. The CDR3 region has the DNA TGTGCCAGTAGCGAAGGACAGGGAATTGGTGGCTACACCTTC.

The chain couples TRBV9 to TRBJ2-3; 10 bases are a match to TRBD1. The CDR3 is made up of 14 amino acids. Germline values: CDR1 SGDLS, CDR2 YYNGEE. With 4 bases clipped from V and 3 bases from J, the junction kept 2 bases outside the gene matches. The CDR3 sequence is CASSPGQGTDTQYF. The DNA for the CDR3 is TGTGCCAGCAGCCCGGGACAGGGGACAGATACGCAGTATTTT.

The chain couples TRBV6-6 to TRBJ1-5, with 7 bases lining up with TRBD1. The germline V gene has CDR1 MNHNY and CDR2 SVGAGI (reference sequence). V lost 0 bases to trimming and J lost 6 bases; unmatched junction nucleotides: 8. This CDR3 has 16 amino acids. CDR3 in amino acids: CASSYSTGRGSQPQHF. As DNA, the CDR3 is TGTGCCAGCAGTTACTCGACAGGGAGAGGAAGTCAGCCCCAGCATTTT.

This chain links TRBV19 with TRBJ1-4; D remains ambiguous. CDR1 is LNHDA, CDR2 SQIVND, per germline (reference sequence). The CDR3 runs to 16 residues. V lost 0 bases, J lost 3 bases, and 11 bases lay in between. The CDR3 spells CASSIDGGRPNEKLFF. CDR3 coding DNA: TGTGCCAGTAGTATAGATGGAGGAAGACCTAATGAAAAACTGTTTTTT.

This clone is deemed medium-sized. The V and J genes are TRBV3-1 (or the pseudogene TRBV3-2) and TRBJ2-5; 7 bases line up with TRBD2. Germline CDR1 reads LGHDT; CDR2 reads YNNKEL (reference sequence). The CDR3 contains 18 residues. The ends lost 6 bases at V and 3 bases at J; junction bases unmatched: 19. DNA of the CDR3: TGTGCCAGCAGTCGCCCTACCCTGGGAGGGTTGTGGGAAGAGACCCAGTACTTC. This translates into CASSRPTLGGLWEETQYF.